Listed here is a single T cell receptor (beta chain). Its antigen is not known. The sample comes from a study of T cell responses to AZD1222 COVID-19 vaccine. Study-wide results and caveats: Spike-specific TCR breadth and depth were elevated following two AZD1222 doses. The sample set comprised mostly white British donors with more females, and clonal diversity was possibly underestimated.

Second doses at about 4 or about 12 weeks were pooled. Assay: immunoSEQ multiplex PCR; the TCRdb copy retains only in-frame clones and omits some. The table shows about 150,000 clones, with roughly 89% occurring only once. The V segment lost 5 bases and the J segment 5 bases; nucleotides outside the gene matches: 15. The CDR3 contains 16 residues. CDR1 is SGDLS, CDR2 YYNGEE, per germline. Sequences were derived from peripheral blood, sampled 28 days after the second AZD1222 dose. The genes are TRBV9 and TRBJ1-2, with TRBD1 matching 7 bases. This TCR derives from an adult who received the AZD1222 COVID-19 vaccine. The CDR3 loop is CASRGSNGTARYGYTF. The CDR3 bases are TGTGCCAGCAGGGGGTCTAACGGGACAGCCAGATATGGCTACACCTTC.